This T cell receptor beta chain appears in the sequencing data of a study of blood T cell repertoires in COVID-19. Study-wide context: Acute and convalescent COVID-19 samples came from the United States, Italy and Spain.

This clone was seen more than once but under ten times. The CDR3 spans 15 residues. Germline lookup yields CDR1 SEHNR and CDR2 FQNEAQ (reference sequence). V was trimmed by 7 bases and J by 0 bases, leaving 12 bases between them. In the original workflow: For nucleated cells, counts were estimated from reference gene primer amplification. Method: immunoSEQ multiplex PCR; TCRdb's copy keeps in-frame clones and lacks some. V, J and clone size derive from that table, while D and trimming were established from the DNA sequence. The sample lists under 300,000 clones, around 84% occurring once. V and J are TRBV7-9 and TRBJ2-2; weak D call: TRBD2 (6 bases). The TCR originated in a middle-aged woman who had recovered from COVID-19. Sequences were obtained from peripheral blood. The chain's CDR3 is CASKPGLSNTGELFF. CDR3 bases: TGTGCCAGCAAGCCGGGACTCTCGAACACCGGGGAGCTGTTTTTT.